Below are 26 T cell receptor beta chains sequenced from a single sample in a study of vaccination effects on CD4 cells after COVID-19. Antigen specificity for these receptors is unknown. Clones were read by immunoSEQ multiplex PCR, and TCRdb kept only the in-frame ones, dropping some. The sample records some 40,000 clones, over 65% being singletons. A 10-day culture period preceded the isolation of CD4+ T cells. Documented for the person is a PCR-confirmed SARS-CoV-2 infection occurring between March and December 2020. Two-dose vaccination with either BNT162b2 or mRNA-1273 was given to the participants. The sample in question was CD4+ T cells from PBMCs cultured without peptide, obtained after COVID-19 vaccination. Receptors originate from a human donor who had a prior SARS-CoV-2 infection.

This clone is medium-sized in the sample. This rearrangement joins TRBV5-5 to TRBJ1-1, with D possibly matching TRBD1 (5 bases). Germline V CDR1 and CDR2: SGHKS, YYEKEE (reference sequence). Trimming took 0 bases from V and 4 from J, leaving 13 bases between them. The CDR3 loop spans 15 amino acids. In DNA form, the CDR3 reads TGTGCCAGCAGCTTGGAATGGGGCGGGGGCACTGAAGCTTTCTTT. This gives the protein CASSLEWGGGTEAFF.

This chain links TRBV24-1 with TRBJ2-1; 11 nucleotides line up with TRBD2. V was clipped by 3 bases and J by 7 bases; unmatched bases: 7. Germline V gene data show CDR1 as KGHDR and CDR2 as SFDVKD. The CDR3 is 16 residues long. The CDR3 is CATSDPTSGVGNEQFF. In DNA, the CDR3 is TGTGCCACCAGTGATCCGACTAGCGGGGTCGGGAATGAGCAGTTCTTC.

This clone came up a few times. This rearrangement joins TRBV11-2 to TRBJ1-2; 7 bases align to TRBD1. This CDR3 region has 13 residues. Germline lookup yields CDR1 SGHAT and CDR2 FQNNGV. With 0 bases clipped from V and 10 bases from J, the junction kept 5 bases outside the gene matches. CDR3 in DNA: TGTGCCAGCAGCTTAGAACAGGGGTTACCCTACACCTTC. This sequence encodes CASSLEQGLPYTF.

This clone was seen once. The V call is TRBV19, the J call TRBJ1-6; 8 nucleotides align to TRBD1. This CDR3 is 13 amino acids long. Looked up from germline, CDR1 is LNHDA and CDR2 is SQIVND (reference sequence). J lost 8 bases, V lost 6 bases, and 3 bases had no gene match. CDR3 loop: CASSRDRHSPLHF. The DNA for the CDR3 is TGTGCCAGTAGCCGGGACAGGCATTCACCCCTCCACTTT.

The chain is built from TRBV11-3 and TRBJ1-2; D not certain. Germline V gene data show CDR1 as SGHNT and CDR2 as YENEEA. Trimming cost V 5 bases and J 2 bases, with 9 bases left between them. This CDR3 is 13 amino acids long. CDR3 in amino acids: CASSLRENYGYTF. The CDR3 DNA sequence: TGTGCCAGCAGCCTCCGGGAGAACTATGGCTACACCTTC.

The V call is TRBV9, the J call TRBJ1-1; possible D gene TRBD1, 5 bases. The V and J ends lost 0 bases and 5 bases respectively, with 8 bases between them. The CDR3 extends over 13 amino acids. In germline, CDR1 is SGDLS, CDR2 YYNGEE. CDR3 region: CASSVARGTEAFF. CDR3 DNA: TGTGCCAGCAGCGTAGCCCGGGGGACTGAAGCTTTCTTT.

This clone was detected once. This chain links TRBV7-2 with TRBJ1-4, with a tentative D call TRBD1 (5 bases). The CDR3 extends over 13 amino acids. CDR1 and CDR2 from the germline V gene are SGHTA and FQGNSA. V lost 5 bases, J lost 5 bases, and 9 bases lay in between. This CDR3 reads CASSPRGNEKLFF. Here the CDR3 DNA reads TGTGCCAGCAGCCCCCGGGGGAATGAAAAACTGTTTTTT.

This clone was found once. The V and J genes are TRBV19 and TRBJ1-2, with TRBD1 matching 7 bases. With V trimmed by 6 bases and J by 5 bases, 12 bases remained unmatched. Germline CDR1 is LNHDA and CDR2 is SQIVND (reference sequence). This CDR3 is 15 amino acids long. The CDR3 region has the DNA TGTGCCAGTAGATCATACCGTGAGGGGGCGTATGGCTACACCTTC. Its translation: CASRSYREGAYGYTF.

This chain joins TRBV30 and TRBJ2-2; D possibly uses TRBD1 or TRBD2 (5 bases each). The CDR3 runs 15 residues. V was trimmed by 1 base and J by 6 bases, leaving 15 bases between them. Germline V gene lookup returns CDR1 GTSNPN and CDR2 SVGIG (reference sequence). The CDR3 DNA reads as TGTGCCTGGAGTGGCCGGGACGATTATCCCGGGGAGCTGTTTTTT. Residues: CAWSGRDDYPGELFF.

The chain links TRBV15 to TRBJ1-2; 7 bases are a match to TRBD1. The germline gives CDR1 LNHNV, CDR2 YYDKDF (reference sequence). This CDR3 is 13 amino acids long. With 6 bases clipped from V and 3 bases from J, the junction kept 4 bases outside the gene matches. The CDR3 is CATSWDRDYGYTF. DNA for the CDR3: TGTGCCACCAGTTGGGACAGAGACTATGGCTACACCTTC.

The chain recombines TRBV7-9 with TRBJ2-3, with D unclear. V was cut by 5 bases and J by 4 bases, with 13 bases left in between. The CDR3 is made up of 14 amino acids. The V gene's germline CDR1 is SEHNR and CDR2 FQNEAQ (reference sequence). CDR3 sequence (DNA): TGTGCCAGCAGCCCGAACCTACGCGCAGATACGCAGTATTTT. As protein: CASSPNLRADTQYF.

This clone has only one observation. The chain joins TRBV12-3 or TRBV12-4 to TRBJ2-7; D call uncertain. V was clipped by 5 bases and J by 2 bases, with 10 bases between them. This CDR3 contains 13 residues. This CDR3 is CASSRTVTYEQYF. The CDR3 nucleotides read TGTGCCAGCAGTAGGACGGTGACCTACGAGCAGTACTTC.

The chain carries TRBV9 and TRBJ2-5, with D maybe TRBD1 (6 bases). Per germline, CDR1 SGDLS and CDR2 YYNGEE. V lost 0 bases, J lost 5 bases, and 14 bases lay in between. This CDR3 has 15 amino acids. The CDR3 protein is CASSVGGARGETQYF. The CDR3 nucleotides read TGTGCCAGCAGCGTAGGGGGCGCCAGGGGCGAGACCCAGTACTTC.

The J gene is TRBJ1-1, the V gene TRBV29-1, with a possible D match to TRBD1 (5 bases). The germline gives CDR1 SQVTM, CDR2 ANQGSEA. V lost 2 bases and J lost 3, with 13 bases in between. The CDR3 has 14 residues. The CDR3 loop is CSVERGGGDTEAFF. Here the CDR3 DNA reads TGCAGCGTTGAAAGGGGTGGGGGGGACACTGAAGCTTTCTTT. The variable domain in full, completed from reference TRBV29-1 and TRBJ1-1, reads SAVISQKPSRDICQRGTSLTIQCQVDSQVTMMFWYRQQPGQSLTLIATANQGSEATYESGFVIDKFPISRPNLTFSTLTVSNMSPEDSSIYLCSVERGGGDTEAFFGQGTRLTVV.

The rearrangement links TRBV2 to TRBJ2-7; 10 bases align to TRBD2. Looked up from germline, CDR1 is SNHLY and CDR2 is FYNNEI. The V segment lost 5 bases and the J segment 3 bases; nucleotides outside the gene matches: 7. There are 15 residues in the CDR3. The CDR3 sequence is CASSPRTSGRYEQYF. CDR3 nucleotide sequence: TGTGCCAGCAGTCCTAGGACTAGCGGCCGCTACGAGCAGTACTTC.

The count of this clone is one. The chain recombines TRBV6-5 with TRBJ1-5, with D possibly matching TRBD1 (5 bases). The CDR3 totals 14 residues. Germline CDR1 and CDR2: MNHEY and SVGAGI. Deletions cut 5 bases from V and 1 base from J, with 9 bases between. The CDR3 DNA reads as TGTGCCAGCAGTAGCGGGGGAAGCAATCAGCCCCAGCATTTT. Its translation is CASSSGGSNQPQHF.

V and J are TRBV5-1 and TRBJ2-2; D perhaps matches TRBD1 (6 bases). Trimming removed 3 bases from V and 5 bases from J, with 11 bases in between. Germline CDR1 reads SGHRS; CDR2 reads YFSETQ. The length of the CDR3 is 14 residues. CDR3 sequence: CASSYQGRTGELFF. In nucleotides, the CDR3 is TGCGCCAGCAGCTACCAGGGGCGAACCGGGGAGCTGTTTTTT.

V gene TRBV6-4 combines with J gene TRBJ2-1; 11 bases line up with TRBD1. Germline values: CDR1 MRHNA, CDR2 SNTAGT. The CDR3 runs to 16 residues. J lost 2 bases, V lost 6 bases, and 6 bases had no gene match. CDR3 protein: CASRIWGQGAYNEQFF. CDR3 DNA: TGTGCCAGCAGAATATGGGGACAGGGGGCCTACAATGAGCAGTTCTTC.

This clone was observed a few times. The V call is TRBV7-2, the J call TRBJ1-6, with D tentatively TRBD1 (5 bases). The CDR3 is 13 amino acids. Per the germline V gene, CDR1 is SGHTA and CDR2 is FQGNSA. The germline V and J ends were trimmed by 6 bases and 9 bases, with 12 bases remaining between them. The CDR3 DNA sequence: TGTGCCAGCAGTGCAGGGTTAGGTTCACCCCTCCACTTT. This encodes CASSAGLGSPLHF.

The CDR3 DNA sequence: TGTGCCAGCAGCGTGGACAGCTGGGAAGAGACCCAGTACTTC. It specifies CASSVDSWEETQYF. This chain uses TRBV9 with TRBJ2-5, with D possibly TRBD1 on 6 matching bases. V gave up 2 bases and J gave up 3 bases, with 11 bases separating them. The CDR3 is made up of 14 amino acids. Germline CDR1 and CDR2: SGDLS and YYNGEE. The whole variable domain, filled in from reference TRBV9 and TRBJ2-5, reads DSGVTQTPKHLITATGQRVTLRCSPRSGDLSVYWYQQSLDQGLQFLIQYYNGEERAKGNILERFSAQQFPDLHSELNLSSLELGDSALYFCASSVDSWEETQYFGPGTRLLVL.

J is TRBJ2-7 and V is TRBV30; 7 nucleotides match TRBD2. The CDR3 covers 16 residues. The V segment lost 0 bases and the J segment 7 bases; nucleotides outside the gene matches: 15. Germline values: CDR1 GTSNPN, CDR2 SVGIG (reference sequence). The DNA of the CDR3 is TGTGCCTGGAGTGTCCGGGTGACTTTACTAGCGTGGGAGCAGTACTTC. It is translated as CAWSVRVTLLAWEQYF.

This clone appeared once. This chain links TRBV4-1 with TRBJ1-3; 7 bases align to TRBD1. The V segment lost 0 bases and the J segment 2 bases; nucleotides outside the gene matches: 4. Germline V CDR1 and CDR2: MGHRA, YSYEKL. There are 16 residues in the CDR3. CDR3: CASSQEYRGAGNTIYF. The CDR3 DNA sequence: TGCGCCAGCAGCCAAGAATACAGGGGAGCTGGAAACACCATATATTTT.

The chain recombines TRBV7-3 with TRBJ2-2; 13 bases are shared with TRBD2. Germline V gene sequence: CDR1 SGHTA, CDR2 FQGTGA. V lost 7 bases to trimming and J lost 4 bases; unmatched junction nucleotides: 9. The CDR3 contains 17 residues. CDR3 protein: CASTTSGGAPGTGELFF. In nucleotides, the CDR3 is TGTGCCAGCACTACTAGCGGGGGGGCGCCGGGCACCGGGGAGCTGTTTTTT. Complete variable domain (other parts from reference TRBV7-3 and TRBJ2-2): GAGVSQTPSNKVTEKGKYVELRCDPISGHTALYWYRQSLGQGPEFLIYFQGTGAADDSGLPNDRFFAVRPEGSVSTLKIQRTERGDSAVYLCASTTSGGAPGTGELFFGEGSRLTVL.

This clone was observed once. This rearrangement joins TRBV5-1 to TRBJ2-3, with 8 bases matching TRBD2. Germline lookup yields CDR1 SGHRS and CDR2 YFSETQ. The CDR3 runs 15 residues. With V trimmed by 4 bases and J by 6 bases, 10 bases remained unmatched. The CDR3 bases are TGCGCCAGCAGCGGAAGCGGGGGCCTCCGGGATACGCAGTATTTT. It translates to CASSGSGGLRDTQYF.

The CDR3 reads CASSRSTDTQYF. The DNA for the CDR3 is TGTGCCAGCTCCCGTAGCACAGATACGCAGTATTTT. The chain has TRBV18 and TRBJ2-3, with D unclear. With 6 bases removed from V and 0 bases from J, the gap between germline ends came to 4 bases. Germline CDR1 is KGHSH and CDR2 is LQKENI. The CDR3 loop spans 12 amino acids. Filled out from reference TRBV18 and TRBJ2-3, the complete variable domain reads NAGVMQNPRHLVRRRGQEARLRCSPMKGHSHVYWYRQLPEEGLKFMVYLQKENIIDESGMPKERFSAEFPKEGPSILRIQQVVRGDSAAYFCASSRSTDTQYFGPGTRLTVL.

This clone was counted once. The chain is built from TRBV4-3 and TRBJ2-3, with TRBD2 identical over 10 bases. Germline V gives CDR1 LGHNA, CDR2 YSLEER. V lost 1 base and J lost 5; bases outside the gene matches: 6. CDR3 length equals 16 residues. CDR3 sequence (DNA): TGCGCCAGCAGCCAAGGGTTGGCTAGCGGGAGAGATACGCAGTATTTT. Translation: CASSQGLASGRDTQYF.